The rows below give T cell receptor beta chains drawn from one sample of a study of blood T cells in healthy people across ages. TCRdb fed the 5' RACE reads into MiXCR, producing one record per CDR3 protein. The profile shows over 700,000 distinct CDR3 sequences, about 25% of them singletons. In addition, the sample was reused for a study of T cells of mothers and their children.

What was sequenced was blood. Receptors were obtained from a boy aged 5 to 17 in good health. CDR3s include the opening cysteine and the closing phenylalanine or tryptophan. D genes are given only for firm matches. Clone size is not always given. Where it is, it says once, few, many or a class for expanded clones.

d_call: -
j_call: TRBJ1-4
v_call: TRBV12-3/TRBV12-4
clone_size: few
cdr3_aa: CASSLPYEKPFF
cdr3_nt: TGTGCCAGCAGCCTTCCCTATGAAAAACCGTTTTTT

d_call: -
j_call: TRBJ1-4
v_call: TRBV6-5
clone_size: few
cdr3_aa: CASSYSTGGSGEKLFF
cdr3_nt: TGTGCCAGCAGTTACTCTACTGGGGGAAGTGGTGAAAAACTGTTTTTT

d_call: TRBD2
j_call: TRBJ2-3
v_call: TRBV3-1
clone_size: -
cdr3_aa: CASSHAGEDTQYF
cdr3_nt: TGTGCCAGCAGCCATGCGGGAGAGGATACGCAGTATTTT

d_call: TRBD2
j_call: TRBJ2-2
v_call: TRBV5-1
clone_size: many
cdr3_aa: CASSLLAGDTGELFF
cdr3_nt: TGTGCTAGCAGCTTACTAGCGGGAGACACCGGGGAGCTGTTTTTT

d_call: -
j_call: TRBJ2-5
v_call: TRBV1
clone_size: few
cdr3_aa: CTSSQGGGATETQYF
cdr3_nt: TGCACCAGCAGCCAAGGCGGGGGGGCGACAGAGACCCAGTACTTC

d_call: -
j_call: TRBJ1-2
v_call: TRBV29-1
clone_size: few
cdr3_aa: CSVRGNYGYTF
cdr3_nt: TGCAGCGTTAGGGGAAACTATGGCTACACCTTC

d_call: TRBD2
j_call: TRBJ2-3
v_call: TRBV12-3/TRBV12-4
clone_size: few
cdr3_aa: CASSRTSGGFTDTQYF
cdr3_nt: TGTGCCAGCAGTCGGACTAGCGGGGGATTCACAGATACGCAGTATTTT

d_call: TRBD1
j_call: TRBJ1-5
v_call: TRBV14
clone_size: few
cdr3_aa: CASSPGQGSGISNQPQHF
cdr3_nt: TGTGCCAGCAGCCCCGGACAGGGAAGTGGAATAAGCAATCAGCCCCAGCATTTT

d_call: -
j_call: TRBJ2-1
v_call: TRBV5-1
clone_size: -
cdr3_aa: CASSPGGAYNEQFF
cdr3_nt: TGCGCCAGCAGCCCCGGGGGTGCCTACAATGAGCAGTTCTTC

d_call: TRBD1
j_call: TRBJ1-2
v_call: TRBV4-3
clone_size: -
cdr3_aa: CASSPGTGSGGYTF
cdr3_nt: TGCGCCAGCAGCCCCGGGACAGGGTCAGGTGGCTACACCTTC

d_call: -
j_call: TRBJ2-5
v_call: TRBV20-1
clone_size: -
cdr3_aa: CSAGHFGIQETQYF
cdr3_nt: TGCAGTGCTGGTCACTTCGGAATTCAAGAGACCCAGTACTTC

d_call: -
j_call: TRBJ2-3
v_call: TRBV21-1
clone_size: few
cdr3_aa: CASSKENGVRTDTQYF
cdr3_nt: TGTGCCAGCAGCAAAGAAAACGGAGTCCGCACAGATACGCAGTATTTT

d_call: -
j_call: TRBJ2-7
v_call: TRBV4-1
clone_size: -
cdr3_aa: CASSQEGHHYEQYF
cdr3_nt: TGCGCCAGCAGCCAAGAGGGCCACCACTACGAGCAGTACTTC

d_call: -
j_call: TRBJ2-7
v_call: TRBV20-1
clone_size: few
cdr3_aa: CSAQRQGDYEQYF
cdr3_nt: TGCAGTGCTCAGAGGCAGGGTGATTACGAGCAGTACTTC

d_call: -
j_call: TRBJ2-1
v_call: TRBV20-1
clone_size: -
cdr3_aa: CSAEAVEQFF
cdr3_nt: TGCAGTGCGGAAGCGGTTGAGCAGTTCTTC

d_call: -
j_call: TRBJ2-1
v_call: TRBV27
clone_size: few
cdr3_aa: CASSPTKSGSYNEQFF
cdr3_nt: TGTGCCAGCAGTCCCACCAAGAGCGGCTCCTACAATGAGCAGTTCTTC

d_call: -
j_call: TRBJ1-4
v_call: TRBV15
clone_size: few
cdr3_aa: CATSRQGREKLFF
cdr3_nt: TGTGCCACCAGCAGACAGGGGAGGGAAAAACTGTTTTTT

d_call: -
j_call: TRBJ2-7
v_call: TRBV12-3/TRBV12-4
clone_size: many
cdr3_aa: CASSLAVGYEQYF
cdr3_nt: TGTGCCAGCAGTTTAGCGGTGGGCTACGAGCAGTACTTC

d_call: TRBD2
j_call: TRBJ2-1
v_call: TRBV2
clone_size: -
cdr3_aa: CASSGTSESYNEQFF
cdr3_nt: TGTGCCAGCAGTGGGACTAGCGAGTCCTACAATGAGCAGTTCTTC

d_call: -
j_call: TRBJ2-5
v_call: TRBV5-1
clone_size: many
cdr3_aa: CASSLEGAGTGETQYF
cdr3_nt: TGCGCCAGCAGCTTGGAGGGGGCGGGGACCGGAGAGACCCAGTACTTC

d_call: -
j_call: TRBJ2-5
v_call: TRBV6-5
clone_size: -
cdr3_aa: CASSYGGGGLETQYF
cdr3_nt: TGTGCCAGCAGTTACGGGGGGGGCGGATTGGAGACCCAGTACTTC

d_call: TRBD1
j_call: TRBJ1-1
v_call: TRBV7-2
clone_size: -
cdr3_aa: CASSHPRDRERETEAFF
cdr3_nt: TGTGCCAGCAGCCATCCCCGGGACAGGGAGAGGGAGACTGAAGCTTTCTTT

d_call: TRBD1
j_call: TRBJ2-7
v_call: TRBV2
clone_size: -
cdr3_aa: CASSSGTGALGDEQYF
cdr3_nt: TGTGCCAGCAGCTCCGGGACAGGGGCCTTAGGGGACGAGCAGTACTTC

d_call: -
j_call: TRBJ2-3
v_call: TRBV29-1
clone_size: few
cdr3_aa: CSVEPGTTTIDTQYF
cdr3_nt: TGCAGCGTTGAACCTGGGACCACTACGATAGATACGCAGTATTTT

d_call: TRBD2
j_call: TRBJ2-4
v_call: TRBV20-1
clone_size: -
cdr3_aa: CSAKTSGANIQYF
cdr3_nt: TGCAGTGCGAAGACTAGCGGGGCAAACATTCAGTACTTC

d_call: TRBD2
j_call: TRBJ2-5
v_call: TRBV12-3/TRBV12-4
clone_size: few
cdr3_aa: CACSETSRRIETQYF
cdr3_nt: TGTGCCTGCAGCGAGACTAGCAGGAGAATAGAGACCCAGTACTTC

d_call: TRBD2
j_call: TRBJ2-1
v_call: TRBV29-1
clone_size: -
cdr3_aa: CSASLTSGKDNEQFF
cdr3_nt: TGCAGCGCCTCCCTGACTAGCGGGAAGGACAATGAGCAGTTCTTC

d_call: -
j_call: TRBJ2-7
v_call: TRBV7-9
clone_size: -
cdr3_aa: CASSLRDTASYEQYF
cdr3_nt: TGTGCCAGCAGCTTACGGGACACGGCTTCCTACGAGCAGTACTTC

d_call: -
j_call: TRBJ2-1
v_call: TRBV20-1
clone_size: once
cdr3_aa: CSARHNEQSF
cdr3_nt: TGCAGTGCTAGACACAATGAGCAGTCCTTC

d_call: TRBD2
j_call: TRBJ2-3
v_call: TRBV7-2
clone_size: once
cdr3_aa: CASSLGASGGASTDTQYF
cdr3_nt: TGTGCCAGCAGCTTAGGGGCTAGCGGGGGGGCCTCGACAGATACGCAGTATTTT

d_call: -
j_call: TRBJ1-2
v_call: TRBV27
clone_size: few
cdr3_aa: CASSLSQGRDYGYTF
cdr3_nt: TGTGCCAGCAGTTTGTCGCAGGGGAGGGACTATGGCTACACCTTC

d_call: TRBD1
j_call: TRBJ2-7
v_call: TRBV2
clone_size: -
cdr3_aa: CASRKTLTGGEDEQYF
cdr3_nt: TGTGCCAGCAGGAAAACTTTGACAGGGGGCGAGGACGAGCAGTACTTC

d_call: TRBD1
j_call: TRBJ2-7
v_call: TRBV10-3
clone_size: few
cdr3_aa: CAGGTGEVREQYF
cdr3_nt: TGTGCCGGAGGGACAGGGGAAGTGAGGGAGCAGTACTTC

d_call: TRBD2
j_call: TRBJ2-7
v_call: TRBV7-8
clone_size: few
cdr3_aa: CASSLLLAGSYEQYF
cdr3_nt: TGTGCCAGCAGCTTACTGCTAGCGGGGTCCTACGAGCAGTACTTC

d_call: -
j_call: TRBJ1-1
v_call: TRBV7-8
clone_size: -
cdr3_aa: CASTTLGGEDFF
cdr3_nt: TGTGCCAGCACCACTCTCGGGGGAGAGGATTTCTTT

d_call: TRBD2
j_call: TRBJ2-1
v_call: TRBV27
clone_size: few
cdr3_aa: CASSRLAGARNEQFF
cdr3_nt: TGTGCCAGCAGTCGACTAGCGGGAGCACGGAATGAGCAGTTCTTC

d_call: -
j_call: TRBJ1-1
v_call: TRBV28
clone_size: -
cdr3_aa: CASRDGTEAFF
cdr3_nt: TGTGCCAGCCGGGACGGCACTGAAGCTTTCTTT

d_call: TRBD1
j_call: TRBJ2-2
v_call: TRBV12-3/TRBV12-4
clone_size: many
cdr3_aa: CASSPRGRSGELFF
cdr3_nt: TGTGCCAGCAGTCCCAGGGGGCGGTCCGGGGAGCTGTTTTTT

d_call: -
j_call: TRBJ1-1
v_call: TRBV6-1
clone_size: -
cdr3_aa: CVTGNWNTEAFF
cdr3_nt: TGCGTTACAGGCAACTGGAACACTGAAGCTTTCTTT

d_call: TRBD1
j_call: TRBJ2-1
v_call: TRBV7-3
clone_size: -
cdr3_aa: CASSPYRGKNEQFF
cdr3_nt: TGTGCCAGCAGCCCCTACAGGGGTAAAAATGAGCAGTTCTTC

d_call: -
j_call: TRBJ2-7
v_call: TRBV7-9
clone_size: -
cdr3_aa: CASSKTGLTNYEQYF
cdr3_nt: TGTGCCAGCAGCAAAACCGGGCTTACCAACTACGAGCAGTACTTC

d_call: TRBD1
j_call: TRBJ2-1
v_call: TRBV7-9
clone_size: -
cdr3_aa: CASTNPRDRFWEQFF
cdr3_nt: TGTGCCAGCACCAACCCCCGGGACAGGTTTTGGGAGCAGTTCTTC

d_call: TRBD1
j_call: TRBJ2-3
v_call: TRBV29-1
clone_size: -
cdr3_aa: CSVEDDRADTQYF
cdr3_nt: TGCAGCGTTGAAGATGACAGGGCCGATACGCAGTATTTT

d_call: TRBD2
j_call: TRBJ2-2
v_call: TRBV4-1
clone_size: -
cdr3_aa: CASSQVGLAGGPGGELFF
cdr3_nt: TGCGCCAGCAGCCAAGTCGGACTAGCGGGGGGGCCCGGCGGGGAGCTGTTTTTT

d_call: -
j_call: TRBJ2-7
v_call: TRBV5-1
clone_size: -
cdr3_aa: CASSSGDPPYEQYF
cdr3_nt: TGCGCCAGCAGCTCAGGAGATCCTCCCTACGAGCAGTACTTC

d_call: -
j_call: TRBJ1-4
v_call: TRBV5-1
clone_size: few
cdr3_aa: CASRLMGAAGTNEKLFF
cdr3_nt: TGCGCCAGTCGCCTCATGGGGGCCGCGGGCACTAATGAAAAACTGTTTTTT

d_call: -
j_call: TRBJ2-5
v_call: TRBV3-1
clone_size: -
cdr3_aa: CASSQVGRRDGETQYF
cdr3_nt: TGTGCCAGTAGCCAAGTTGGGCGTCGAGACGGAGAGACCCAGTACTTC

d_call: TRBD2
j_call: TRBJ2-1
v_call: TRBV4-2
clone_size: -
cdr3_aa: CASSQNLAGGHNEQFF
cdr3_nt: TGTGCCAGCAGCCAAAATCTAGCGGGGGGGCACAATGAGCAGTTCTTC

d_call: -
j_call: TRBJ1-1
v_call: TRBV29-1
clone_size: few
cdr3_aa: CSATTVLNTEAFF
cdr3_nt: TGCAGCGCAACGACAGTGCTGAACACTGAAGCTTTCTTT

d_call: TRBD1
j_call: TRBJ2-7
v_call: TRBV14
clone_size: few
cdr3_aa: CASNRDSLSYEQYF
cdr3_nt: TGTGCCAGCAACCGGGACAGCCTCTCCTACGAGCAGTACTTC